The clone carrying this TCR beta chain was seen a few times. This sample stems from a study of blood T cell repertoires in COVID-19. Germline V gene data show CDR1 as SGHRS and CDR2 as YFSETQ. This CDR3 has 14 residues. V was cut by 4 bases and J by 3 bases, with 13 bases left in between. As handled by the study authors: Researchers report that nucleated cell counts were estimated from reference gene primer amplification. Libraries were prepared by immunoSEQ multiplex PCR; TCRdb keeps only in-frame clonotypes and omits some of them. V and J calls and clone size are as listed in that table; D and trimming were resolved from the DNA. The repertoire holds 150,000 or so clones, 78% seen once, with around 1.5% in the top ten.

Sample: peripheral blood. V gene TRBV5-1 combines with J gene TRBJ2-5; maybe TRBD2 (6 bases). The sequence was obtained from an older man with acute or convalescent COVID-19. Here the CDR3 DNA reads TGCGCCAGCAGCCCAAGGAGGGCAGAAGAGACCCAGTACTTC. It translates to CASSPRRAEETQYF.